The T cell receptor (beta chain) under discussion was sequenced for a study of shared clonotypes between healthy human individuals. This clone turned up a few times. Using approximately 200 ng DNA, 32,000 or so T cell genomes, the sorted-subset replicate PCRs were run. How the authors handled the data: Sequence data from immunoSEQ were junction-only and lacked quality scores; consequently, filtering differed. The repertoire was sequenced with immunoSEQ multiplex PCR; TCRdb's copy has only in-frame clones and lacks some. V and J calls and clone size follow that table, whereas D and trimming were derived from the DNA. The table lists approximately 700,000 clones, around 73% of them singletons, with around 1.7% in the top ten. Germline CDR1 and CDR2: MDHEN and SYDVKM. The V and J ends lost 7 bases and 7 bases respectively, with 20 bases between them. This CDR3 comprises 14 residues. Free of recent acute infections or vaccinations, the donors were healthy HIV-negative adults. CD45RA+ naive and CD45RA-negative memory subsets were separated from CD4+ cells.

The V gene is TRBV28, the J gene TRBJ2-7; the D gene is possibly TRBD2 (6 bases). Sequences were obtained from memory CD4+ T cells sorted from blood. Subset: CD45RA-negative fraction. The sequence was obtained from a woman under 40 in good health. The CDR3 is CASNLRFPGGEQYF. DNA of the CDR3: TGTGCCAGCAACCTTAGGTTCCCCGGGGGAGAGCAGTACTTC.